By sample share, the clone carrying this T cell receptor beta chain is medium-sized. With 0 bases clipped from V and 3 bases from J, the junction kept 9 bases outside the gene matches. CDR1 is LNHDA, CDR2 SQIVND, per germline (reference sequence). This CDR3 has 17 amino acids. MiXCR re-clonotyped the PCR reads for TCRdb. The sample contains roughly 18,000 clones, 30% to 40% of which appear only once. Every patient underwent thyroid surgery untreated. This entry is derived from a study of metastatic and nonmetastatic thyroid tumors. The chain links TRBV19 to TRBJ1-2; 8 positions agree with TRBD1. The sequenced material came from tumor tissue. The clonotype originates from a male donor with papillary thyroid cancer or a benign thyroid nodule (not recorded which). Some clones in this sample may be carry-over from other donors' samples. Here the CDR3 DNA reads TGTGCCAGTAGTATAGATCGGGCACAGGGGGATGACTATGGCTACACCTTC. This gives the protein CASSIDRAQGDDYGYTF.